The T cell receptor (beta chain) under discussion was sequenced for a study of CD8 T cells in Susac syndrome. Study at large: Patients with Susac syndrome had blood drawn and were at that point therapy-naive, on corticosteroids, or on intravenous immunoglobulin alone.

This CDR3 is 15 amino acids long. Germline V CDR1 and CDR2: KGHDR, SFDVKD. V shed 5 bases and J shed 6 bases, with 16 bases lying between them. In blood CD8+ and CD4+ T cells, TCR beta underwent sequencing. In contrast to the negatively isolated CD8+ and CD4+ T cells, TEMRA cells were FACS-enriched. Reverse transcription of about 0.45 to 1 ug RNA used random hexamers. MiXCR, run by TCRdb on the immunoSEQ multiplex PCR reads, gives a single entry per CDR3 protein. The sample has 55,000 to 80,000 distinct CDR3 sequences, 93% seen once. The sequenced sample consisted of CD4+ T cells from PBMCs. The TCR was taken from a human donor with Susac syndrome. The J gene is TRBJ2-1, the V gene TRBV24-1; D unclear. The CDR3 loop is CATSGRAPRGNEQFF. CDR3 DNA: TGTGCCACCAGTGGAAGAGCCCCTCGAGGCAATGAGCAGTTCTTC.